This T cell receptor (beta chain) appears in the sequencing data of a study of response to subunit inactivated influenza vaccine. On this clonotype: The target antigen is unknown.

General study results and limits: The study's authors posited that every seasonal influenza vaccination enlists few new T cells.

Germline CDR1 is SGHTA and CDR2 is FQGNSA. This CDR3 has 15 residues. The germline V and J ends were trimmed by 6 bases and 0 bases, with 15 bases remaining between them. TCRdb called the RT-PCR reads again in MiXCR, with one record for every CDR3 protein. The data contain approximately 700,000 distinct CDR3 sequences, about 15% of them singletons. The rearrangement uses TRBV7-2 and TRBJ2-7; a weak D match, TRBD1 (6 bases). This material consisted of PBMCs from blood, taken roughly 12 days after vaccination. The TCR was taken from a man aged 50-60 years who received an inactivated influenza vaccine. The CDR3 coding sequence is TGTGCCAGCAGGCGTCCCGGGACACCCTCCTACGAGCAGTACTTC. Its translation is CASRRPGTPSYEQYF.